The sequence of this T cell receptor beta chain was determined in a study of T cells after yellow fever vaccination. By 5'RACE template switching, TCR cDNA was produced, with a universal primer site and UMIs added in the process. One entry per CDR3 protein, called by TCRdb with MiXCR from the 5' RACE reads. The sample lists 350,000 to 450,000 distinct CDR3 sequences, around a sixth occurring once. Study outcomes and limitations: In FACS-sorted repertoires, abundant clonotypes from the bulk population could appear as contaminants.

To note about this clonotype: Its cognate antigen is unknown.

With 6 bases removed from V and 7 bases from J, the gap between germline ends came to 12 bases. CDR3 length equals 13 residues. The chain recombines TRBV12-3 or TRBV12-4 with TRBJ1-4; D gene unclear. Material: PBMCs, obtained before the yellow fever booster vaccination. This clonotype was obtained from a man aged 18 to 30 who received the YFV17D yellow fever vaccine. CDR3 amino acids: CASRIVVGEKLFF. The CDR3 coding sequence is TGTGCCAGCAGGATCGTGGTTGGTGAAAAACTGTTTTTT.